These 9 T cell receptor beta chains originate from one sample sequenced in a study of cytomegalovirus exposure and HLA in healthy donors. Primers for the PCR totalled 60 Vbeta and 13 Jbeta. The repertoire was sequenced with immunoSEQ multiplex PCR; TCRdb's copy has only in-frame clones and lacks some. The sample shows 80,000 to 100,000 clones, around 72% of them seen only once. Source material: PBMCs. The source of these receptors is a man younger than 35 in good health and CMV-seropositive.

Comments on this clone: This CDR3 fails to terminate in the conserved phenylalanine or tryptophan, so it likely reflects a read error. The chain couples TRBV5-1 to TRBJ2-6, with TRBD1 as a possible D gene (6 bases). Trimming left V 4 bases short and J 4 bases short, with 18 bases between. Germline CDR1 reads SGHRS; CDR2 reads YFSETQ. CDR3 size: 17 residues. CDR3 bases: TGCGCCAGCAGCGTTGCCGCCACAGGGTCCGGGGCCAACGTCCTGACTTCC. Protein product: CASSVAATGSGANVLTS.

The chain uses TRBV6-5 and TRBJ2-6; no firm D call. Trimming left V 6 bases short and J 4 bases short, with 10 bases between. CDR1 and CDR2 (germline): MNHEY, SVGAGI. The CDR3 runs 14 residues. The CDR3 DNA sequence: TGTGCCAGCAGGAGAGGCGGCGGGGCCAACGTCCTGACTTTC. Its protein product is CASRRGGGANVLTF.

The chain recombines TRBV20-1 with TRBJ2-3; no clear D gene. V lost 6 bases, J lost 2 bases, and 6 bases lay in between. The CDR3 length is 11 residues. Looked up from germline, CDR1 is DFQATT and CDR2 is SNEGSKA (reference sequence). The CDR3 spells CSASNTDTQYF. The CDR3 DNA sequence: TGCAGTGCGAGTAACACAGATACGCAGTATTTT.

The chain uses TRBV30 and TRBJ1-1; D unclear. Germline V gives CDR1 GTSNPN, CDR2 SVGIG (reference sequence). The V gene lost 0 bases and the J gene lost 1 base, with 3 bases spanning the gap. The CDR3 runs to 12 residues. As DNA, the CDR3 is TGTGCCTGGAGTGTTAGGAACACTGAAGCTTTCTTT. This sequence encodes CAWSVRNTEAFF.

DNA of the CDR3: TGCGCCAGCAGCGGCCTAGGGACAGGGAATATCTTTGGCTACACCTTC. It codes for CASSGLGTGNIFGYTF. This chain joins TRBV5-1 and TRBJ1-2, with 9 bases lining up with TRBD1. The germline gives CDR1 SGHRS, CDR2 YFSETQ. V trimming: 4 bases; J trimming: 7 bases; junction bases outside the gene matches: 14. The CDR3 is 16 residues long.

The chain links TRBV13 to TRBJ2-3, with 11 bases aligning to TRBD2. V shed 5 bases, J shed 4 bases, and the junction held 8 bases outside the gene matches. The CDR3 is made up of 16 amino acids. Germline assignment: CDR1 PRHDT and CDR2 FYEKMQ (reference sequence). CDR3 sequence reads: CASSGTLAGEADTQYF. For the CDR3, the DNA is TGTGCCAGCAGCGGAACACTAGCGGGGGAGGCAGATACGCAGTATTTT.

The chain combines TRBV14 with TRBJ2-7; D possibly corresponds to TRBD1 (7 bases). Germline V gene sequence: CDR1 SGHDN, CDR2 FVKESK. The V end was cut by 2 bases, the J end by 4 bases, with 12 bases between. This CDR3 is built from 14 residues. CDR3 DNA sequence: TGTGCCAGCAGCCAACAGGGGGGCAATTACGAGCAGTACTTC. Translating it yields CASSQQGGNYEQYF.

The CDR3 bases are TGTGCCAGCAGGGACAGTCTGAACACTGAAGCTTTCTTT. This translates into CASRDSLNTEAFF. V usage is TRBV2 and J usage is TRBJ1-1; D might be TRBD1 (6 bases). CDR1 SNHLY and CDR2 FYNNEI come from the germline V gene. V gave up 6 bases and J gave up 0 bases, with 8 bases separating them. CDR3 length: 13 residues.

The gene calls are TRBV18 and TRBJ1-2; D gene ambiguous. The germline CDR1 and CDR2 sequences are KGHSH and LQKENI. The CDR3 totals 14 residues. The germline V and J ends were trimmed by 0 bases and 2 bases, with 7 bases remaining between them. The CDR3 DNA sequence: TGTGCCAGCTCACCACCTGGGCAGAACTATGGCTACACCTTC. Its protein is CASSPPGQNYGYTF.